One sample yielded the 6 T cell receptor beta chains listed below, sequenced in a study of CD8+ T cells in alopecia areata (dated by TCRdb to 2016 to 2019). Receptor amplification or capture employed the immunoSEQ multiplex PCR assay. RNA was extracted from all samples and reverse transcribed into cDNA as template for TCR sequencing. Here the immuneACCESS table is served through TCRdb, limited to in-frame sequences with V and J called. Missing clones are a known gap in these copies; in checked studies unresolved V genes cover under half, and the rest lacks a known reason. This sample has approximately 120,000 clones in its table, and less than 50% of those were observed once. The ten biggest clones cover 10% of the sample. The sequencing input was NKG2D-low CD8+ T cells sorted from blood. The cell subset or site label, read with the paper, signifies: sorted CD8+ NKG2D-low blood T cells. These receptors came from a human donor with alopecia areata.

The chain employs TRBV29-1 and TRBJ1-2; no clear D. V was shortened by 0 bases and J by 5 bases, with 13 bases between the two germline ends. This CDR3 is 14 amino acids long. Germline CDR1 SQVTM, CDR2 ANQGSEA. Written as DNA, the CDR3 is TGCAGCGTTGAAGAGGAGGGTTCGAGGTATGGCTACACCTTC. Its translation: CSVEEEGSRYGYTF. Filled out from reference TRBV29-1 and TRBJ1-2, the complete variable domain reads SAVISQKPSRDICQRGTSLTIQCQVDSQVTMMFWYRQQPGQSLTLIATANQGSEATYESGFVIDKFPISRPNLTFSTLTVSNMSPEDSSIYLCSVEEEGSRYGYTFGSGTRLTVV.

A single count supports this clone. The CDR3 nucleotides read TGTGCCAGCTCGCCGCCCCAAGTCGCGGACCAGTACTTC. Translation gives CASSPPQVADQYF. The J gene is TRBJ2-5, the V gene TRBV18, with no clear D. CDR3 length: 13 amino acids. Trimming cost V 6 bases and J 10 bases, with 18 bases left between them. The germline V gene encodes CDR1 KGHSH and CDR2 LQKENI. The whole variable domain, remainder taken from reference TRBV18 and TRBJ2-5, is NAGVMQNPRHLVRRRGQEARLRCSPMKGHSHVYWYRQLPEEGLKFMVYLQKENIIDESGMPKERFSAEFPKEGPSILRIQQVVRGDSAAYFCASSPPQVADQYFGPGTRLLVL.

The rearrangement uses TRBV29-1 and TRBJ1-1, with D hard to call. Germline lookup yields CDR1 SQVTM and CDR2 ANQGSEA. The CDR3 sequence is 11 residues long. V lost 6 bases and J lost 4, with 9 bases in between. The CDR3 DNA is TGCAGCGTAGACCCCATCACTGAAGCTTTCTTT. Residues: CSVDPITEAFF.

This sequence joins TRBV7-9 and TRBJ2-4; D is undetermined. V lost 5 bases to trimming and J lost 0 bases, with 8 bases between them. CDR1 is SEHNR and CDR2 is FQNEAQ in the germline V gene (reference sequence). The CDR3 sequence is 14 residues long. This CDR3 is CASSPSLAKNIQYF. As DNA, the CDR3 is TGTGCCAGCAGCCCGTCTTTAGCCAAAAACATTCAGTACTTC.

This clone was recorded a few times. The chain uses TRBV29-1 and TRBJ1-2; 7 bases line up with TRBD1. The CDR3 has 12 residues. CDR1 is SQVTM, CDR2 ANQGSEA, per germline. The junction had 10 bases not matched to a gene; V was cut back by 7 bases and J by 8 bases. For the CDR3, the DNA is TGCAGCGACACAGGGGCCGGGGAGGGCTACACCTTC. It encodes CSDTGAGEGYTF.

This clone came up a few times. The chain links TRBV13 to TRBJ2-1; 11 bases are shared with TRBD2. V lost 5 bases to trimming and J lost 12 bases; unmatched junction nucleotides: 3. Germline V gives CDR1 PRHDT, CDR2 FYEKMQ (reference sequence). The CDR3 sequence is 12 residues long. Here the CDR3 reads CASSLAGGGQFF. The DNA of the CDR3 is TGTGCCAGCAGCCTAGCGGGGGGCGGGCAGTTCTTC. The complete variable domain, with remaining parts taken from reference TRBV13 and TRBJ2-1, reads AAGVIQSPRHLIKEKRETATLKCYPIPRHDTVYWYQQGPGQDPQFLISFYEKMQSDKGSIPDRFSAQQFSDYHSELNMSSLELGDSALYFCASSLAGGGQFFGPGTRLTVL.